The 4 T cell receptor beta chains presented below share a single source sample, sequenced in a study of human T cells and chemical hapten exposure. Regarding time point: pre-sensitization, week 0. Treatment: therapeutic diphenylcyclopropenone sensitization with weekly scalp DPC. From the RACE reads, TCRdb called clonotypes with MiXCR, one entry per CDR3 protein. The table lists around 180,000 distinct CDR3 sequences, approximately 31% of them singletons. The sample consisted of whole blood, taken in connection with sensitization to the hapten diphenylcyclopropenone (DPC). All receptors come from a woman aged 25-40 years with alopecia areata. Some clones in this sample may be carry-over from other donors' samples.

The rearrangement links TRBV7-9 to TRBJ2-1; 10 positions agree with TRBD2. This CDR3 has 15 residues. Germline trimming cut 5 bases from V and 5 bases from J; bases unmatched to any gene: 6. CDR1 and CDR2 (germline): SEHNR, FQNEAQ (reference sequence). DNA of the CDR3: TGTGCCAGCAGCGCAGCGGGGGGGCCCCACAATGAGCAGTTCTTC. Translated: CASSAAGGPHNEQFF.

This chain uses TRBV7-9 with TRBJ2-7, with 7 bases matching TRBD1. The CDR3 runs to 14 residues. After removal of 5 bases from V and 3 bases from J, the junction contained 7 bases not matched to a gene. The germline V gene encodes CDR1 SEHNR and CDR2 FQNEAQ (reference sequence). This CDR3 is CASSVQGVGYEQYF. The CDR3 nucleotides read TGTGCCAGCAGCGTTCAGGGGGTAGGCTACGAGCAGTACTTC.

The V and J genes are TRBV28 and TRBJ2-6; perhaps TRBD2 as D (6 bases). Germline CDR1 is MDHEN and CDR2 is SYDVKM. The CDR3 is 16 residues long. V lost 7 bases to trimming and J lost 4 bases, with 17 bases between them. Here the CDR3 reads CASNPRGAGGANVLTF. The DNA of the CDR3 is TGTGCCAGCAACCCTCGAGGGGCGGGGGGGGCCAACGTCCTGACTTTC.

The V and J genes are TRBV7-9 and TRBJ2-5; 9 nucleotides match TRBD1. The germline V gene has CDR1 SEHNR and CDR2 FQNEAQ (reference sequence). Trimming removed 3 bases from V and 1 base from J; junction bases left unmatched: 3. CDR3 length: 15 amino acids. In DNA form, the CDR3 reads TGTGCCAGCAGCTTGACAGGGGGGGTCCAAGAGACCCAGTACTTC. This translates into CASSLTGGVQETQYF.